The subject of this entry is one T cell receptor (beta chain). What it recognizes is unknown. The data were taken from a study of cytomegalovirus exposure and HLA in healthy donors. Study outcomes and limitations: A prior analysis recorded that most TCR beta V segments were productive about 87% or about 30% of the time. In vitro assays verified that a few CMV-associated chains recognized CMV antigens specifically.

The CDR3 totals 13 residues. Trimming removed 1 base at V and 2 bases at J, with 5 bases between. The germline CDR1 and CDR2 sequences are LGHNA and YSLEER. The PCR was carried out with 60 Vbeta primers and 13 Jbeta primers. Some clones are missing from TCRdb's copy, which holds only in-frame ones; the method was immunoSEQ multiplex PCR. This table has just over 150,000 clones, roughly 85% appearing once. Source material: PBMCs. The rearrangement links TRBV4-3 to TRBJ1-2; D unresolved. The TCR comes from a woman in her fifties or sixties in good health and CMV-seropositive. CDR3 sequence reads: CASSQGRNYGYTF. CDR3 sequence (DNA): TGCGCCAGCAGCCAAGGGCGGAACTATGGCTACACCTTC.